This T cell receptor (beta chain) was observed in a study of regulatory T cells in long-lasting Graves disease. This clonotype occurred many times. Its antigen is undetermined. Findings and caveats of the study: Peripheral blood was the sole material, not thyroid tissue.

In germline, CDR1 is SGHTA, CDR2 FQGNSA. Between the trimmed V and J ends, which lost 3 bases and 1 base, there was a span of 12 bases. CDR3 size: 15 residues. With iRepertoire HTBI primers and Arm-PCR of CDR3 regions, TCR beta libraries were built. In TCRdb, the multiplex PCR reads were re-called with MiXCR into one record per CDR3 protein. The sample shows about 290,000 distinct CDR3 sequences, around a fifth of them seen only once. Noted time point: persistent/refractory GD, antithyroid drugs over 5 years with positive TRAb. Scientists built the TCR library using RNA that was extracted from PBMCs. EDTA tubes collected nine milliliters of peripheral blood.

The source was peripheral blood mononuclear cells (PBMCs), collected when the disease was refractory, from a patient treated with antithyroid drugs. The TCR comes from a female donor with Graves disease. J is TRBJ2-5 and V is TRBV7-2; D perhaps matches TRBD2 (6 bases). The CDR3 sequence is CASSFWGGSQETQYF. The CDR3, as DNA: TGTGCCAGCAGCTTCTGGGGAGGCTCCCAAGAGACCCAGTACTTC.